Following are 30 T cell receptor beta chains from one sample sequenced in a study of CD8 T cells in ankylosing spondylitis. MiXCR, run by TCRdb on the 5' RACE reads, gives a single entry per CDR3 protein. The sample records some 290,000 distinct CDR3 sequences, around 18% being singletons. The material sequenced was blood, either unsorted or a sorted T cell fraction (not recorded which). The receptors originated from a male donor with ankylosing spondylitis or in good health (not recorded which).

This clonotype was detected ten times or more. V usage is TRBV12-3 or TRBV12-4 and J usage is TRBJ1-2; possibly TRBD1 for D (5 bases). Between the trimmed V and J ends, which lost 7 bases and 6 bases, there was a span of 18 bases. This CDR3 contains 14 residues. In DNA form, the CDR3 reads TGTGCCAGCATCCCCAGTGGGGGAGGCGATGGCTACACCTTC. This gives the protein CASIPSGGGDGYTF.

This sequence joins TRBV5-6 and TRBJ1-1; maybe TRBD1 (5 bases). Trimming removed 3 bases from V and 4 bases from J, with 16 bases in between. The CDR3 has 15 residues. Germline V gives CDR1 SGHDT, CDR2 YYEEEE. The CDR3 here is CASSSQVLPTTEAFF. The CDR3, as DNA: TGTGCCAGCAGCTCACAGGTTTTACCGACCACTGAAGCTTTCTTT.

This clonotype was counted at least ten times. The rearrangement uses TRBV20-1 and TRBJ1-1; possibly TRBD1 for D (6 bases). This CDR3 spans 13 amino acids. Germline V CDR1 and CDR2: DFQATT, SNEGSKA (reference sequence). The germline V and J ends were trimmed by 3 bases and 0 bases, with 8 bases remaining between them. CDR3 loop: CSASGTLNTEAFF. The DNA for the CDR3 is TGCAGTGCTAGCGGGACATTGAACACTGAAGCTTTCTTT.

The chain joins TRBV20-1 to TRBJ2-2, with 10 bases fitting TRBD2. Trimming cost V 6 bases and J 5 bases; bases outside gene matches: 9. The CDR3 is 15 residues long. Germline values: CDR1 DFQATT, CDR2 SNEGSKA (reference sequence). CDR3 region: CSAKLAGPATGELFF. CDR3 coding DNA: TGCAGTGCAAAACTAGCGGGACCTGCTACCGGGGAGCTGTTTTTT.

This chain uses TRBV12-3 or TRBV12-4 with TRBJ2-5, with 13 bases that match TRBD2. V lost 7 bases and J lost 2; bases outside the gene matches: 1. The CDR3 extends over 14 amino acids. Here the CDR3 DNA reads TGTGCCAGCATGGGACTAGCGGGGCAAGAGACCCAGTACTTC. Translated, it gives CASMGLAGQETQYF.

The CDR3 DNA reads TGCGCCAGCAGCCAAGATCGGCAGGGGGATACTGAAGCTTTCTTT. Translating it yields CASSQDRQGDTEAFF. V is TRBV4-1 and J is TRBJ1-1; TRBD1 matches 7 bases. The V gene's germline CDR1 is MGHRA and CDR2 YSYEKL. The CDR3 extends over 15 amino acids. With 0 bases clipped from V and 5 bases from J, the junction kept 6 bases outside the gene matches.

This clonotype came up many times. The chain carries TRBV29-1 and TRBJ2-2; 8 positions match TRBD2. Germline V gene lookup returns CDR1 SQVTM and CDR2 ANQGSEA. The CDR3 spans 14 residues. Trimming removed 3 bases from V and 7 bases from J; junction bases left unmatched: 7. The CDR3 sequence: CSVEPSGRIGELFF. The CDR3 DNA reads TGCAGCGTTGAGCCGAGCGGGAGAATCGGGGAGCTGTTTTTT.

The V gene is TRBV20-1, the J gene TRBJ2-5; 13 bases match TRBD2. Per the germline V gene, CDR1 is DFQATT and CDR2 is SNEGSKA (reference sequence). V lost 3 bases and J lost 4; bases outside the gene matches: 11. CDR3 length: 17 amino acids. CDR3 sequence: CSASSGLAGLPLETQYF. The CDR3 coding sequence is TGCAGTGCTAGTTCGGGACTAGCGGGGCTACCGTTAGAGACCCAGTACTTC.

A remark on this clonotype: At one end, the junction sequence differs from germline, possibly due to a read error. The V gene is TRBV7-7, the J gene TRBJ2-5; tentatively, D is TRBD1 or TRBD2 (5 bases each). This CDR3 contains 15 residues. The germline gives CDR1 SSHAT, CDR2 FNYEAQ (reference sequence). The CDR3 nucleotides read TGTGCTAGCAGCCCCGGACTTAGGGGCAAGGAGACCCAGTACTTC. It specifies CASSPGLRGKETQYF.

The chain employs TRBV4-1 and TRBJ2-1; possibly TRBD2 for D (5 bases). Germline assignment: CDR1 MGHRA and CDR2 YSYEKL. V dropped 3 bases and J dropped 1 base, with 10 bases sitting between them. There are 15 residues in the CDR3. CDR3 region: CASSQWSGSYNEQFF. CDR3 bases: TGCGCCAGCAGCCAGTGGAGCGGATCCTACAATGAGCAGTTCTTC.

This clonotype was detected only a few times. This chain links TRBV6-1 with TRBJ1-2; D perhaps matches TRBD1 (5 bases). The CDR3 is 12 residues long. Germline V lookup: CDR1 MNHNS, CDR2 SASEGT. The ends were cut back, 5 bases at V and 9 bases at J, with 13 bases in the middle. This chain's CDR3 is CASSTRQFRYTF. The CDR3 nucleotides read TGTGCCAGCAGTACAAGACAGTTCCGCTACACCTTC.

This clonotype was seen more than once but under ten times. The CDR3 nucleotides are TGTGCCACCCAACTTGGGGGACTAGCGAGCAATGAGCAGTTCTTC. Translating gives CATQLGGLASNEQFF. The chain joins TRBV5-4 to TRBJ2-1; 10 bases are shared with TRBD2. The germline V gene encodes CDR1 SGHNT and CDR2 YYREEE (reference sequence). CDR3 length equals 15 residues. V shed 9 bases, J shed 6 bases, and the junction held 12 bases outside the gene matches.

For this clonotype: At one end the junction does not follow the germline gene, possibly because of a read error. This rearrangement joins TRBV28 to TRBJ2-1; the D call may be TRBD1 or TRBD2 (6 bases each). The germline gives CDR1 MDHEN, CDR2 SYDVKM. The CDR3 extends over 15 amino acids. CDR3: CASISGGPSSNEQFF. CDR3 nucleotides: TGTGCCAGCATCTCCGGGGGCCCTTCCTCCAATGAGCAGTTCTTC.

This chain joins TRBV5-1 and TRBJ2-3; the match to TRBD1 covers 8 bases. V lost 5 bases and J lost 1; bases outside the gene matches: 6. The CDR3 runs 15 residues. The germline V gene encodes CDR1 SGHRS and CDR2 YFSETQ. The CDR3 DNA reads TGCGCCAGCAGAGACAGGGGCCGGGGCACAGATACGCAGTATTTT. Its translation is CASRDRGRGTDTQYF. The variable domain in full, completed from reference TRBV5-1 and TRBJ2-3, reads KAGVTQTPRYLIKTRGQQVTLSCSPISGHRSVSWYQQTPGQGLQFLFEYFSETQRNKGNFPGRFSGRQFSNSRSEMNVSTLELGDSALYLCASRDRGRGTDTQYFGPGTRLTVL.

This chain joins TRBV12-3 or TRBV12-4 and TRBJ2-6; D is undetermined. The CDR3 spans 14 residues. The V and J ends lost 7 bases and 0 bases respectively, with 7 bases between them. CDR3 loop: CASTRLSGANVLTF. The CDR3 DNA is TGTGCCAGCACCAGACTCTCTGGGGCCAACGTCCTGACTTTC.

This clonotype occurred a few times. The CDR3 nucleotides read TGTGCCAGCACTATAGGTAGTGGAGATACGCAGTATTTT. This sequence encodes CASTIGSGDTQYF. This sequence joins TRBV12-3 or TRBV12-4 and TRBJ2-3; unclear D gene. The CDR3 length is 13 residues. V gave up 7 bases and J gave up 5 bases, with 13 bases separating them.

This chain connects TRBV5-1 to TRBJ2-3; TRBD1 matches 7 bases. V gave up 4 bases and J gave up 1 base; unmatched junction bases: 9. The CDR3 extends over 16 amino acids. Germline V gives CDR1 SGHRS, CDR2 YFSETQ. The CDR3: CASSRGQTGGTDTQYF. The CDR3 nucleotides are TGCGCCAGCAGCCGGGGACAGACCGGGGGCACAGATACGCAGTATTTT.

V gene TRBV7-2 combines with J gene TRBJ1-6; tentatively, D is TRBD1 (5 bases). V was shortened by 1 base and J by 7 bases, with 11 bases between the two germline ends. The V gene's germline CDR1 is SGHTA and CDR2 FQGNSA. The CDR3 length is 15 residues. The CDR3 nucleotides are TGTGCCAGCAGCTTAGGGGGGACTAGGAATTCACCCCTCCACTTT. Protein: CASSLGGTRNSPLHF.

The genes are TRBV12-3 or TRBV12-4 and TRBJ1-4, with D possibly being TRBD1 (6 bases). The ends were cut back, 3 bases at V and 6 bases at J, with 17 bases in the middle. CDR3 length: 16 amino acids. The CDR3 coding sequence is TGTGCCAGCAGTTTTGACCAGGGGCGGGCGGATGAAAAACTGTTTTTT. Translation gives CASSFDQGRADEKLFF.

The sample holds a few counts of this clonotype. The V gene is TRBV12-3 or TRBV12-4, the J gene TRBJ1-1, with D possibly being TRBD1 (6 bases). The CDR3 covers 13 residues. The V end lost 6 bases, the J end lost 4 bases, and 12 bases lay between the germline ends. In nucleotides, the CDR3 is TGTGCCAGCAGCCCAACAGGGTTCACTGAAGCTTTCTTT. This gives the protein CASSPTGFTEAFF.

This sequence joins TRBV6-6 and TRBJ1-5; D is ambiguous. This CDR3 has 13 residues. V gave up 4 bases and J gave up 4 bases, with 8 bases separating them. CDR1 MNHNY and CDR2 SVGAGI come from the germline V gene (reference sequence). In DNA, the CDR3 is TGTGCCAGCAGTTTCCAATGGAATCAGCCCCAGCATTTT. This translates into CASSFQWNQPQHF.

The chain employs TRBV12-3 or TRBV12-4 and TRBJ2-2; no firm D call. This CDR3 is 15 amino acids long. Trimming took 3 bases from V and 1 from J, leaving 9 bases between them. The CDR3 DNA reads TGTGCCAGCAGTTTTGTGAGCAGGAACACCGGGGAGCTGTTTTTT. Encoded protein: CASSFVSRNTGELFF.

This clonotype has only a few counts. The chain couples TRBV29-1 to TRBJ2-2; D possibly corresponds to TRBD1 (5 bases). The CDR3 runs to 14 residues. Germline CDR1 SQVTM, CDR2 ANQGSEA. Trimming removed 0 bases at V and 1 base at J, with 6 bases between. CDR3 bases: TGCAGCGTTGAAGAGGGGCAGAACACCGGGGAGCTGTTTTTT. It yields the protein CSVEEGQNTGELFF.

This clonotype was detected only a few times. This rearrangement joins TRBV12-3 or TRBV12-4 to TRBJ1-2; D not resolved. CDR3 length equals 11 residues. V was pared by 4 bases and J by 10 bases, with 10 bases between. CDR3 in amino acids: CASSSAALYTF. CDR3 coding DNA: TGTGCCAGCAGTTCCGCTGCCCTCTACACCTTC.

This clonotype was seen only a few times. The chain joins TRBV6-5 to TRBJ2-1; D may be TRBD1 (5 bases). Trimming pared 4 bases from V and 5 bases from J, leaving 15 bases between. This CDR3 is built from 15 residues. Germline CDR1 and CDR2: MNHEY and SVGAGI. CDR3 in amino acids: CASSSPASGHNEQFF. In DNA form, the CDR3 reads TGTGCCAGCAGTTCCCCTGCCTCAGGGCACAATGAGCAGTTCTTC.

V gene TRBV3-1 combines with J gene TRBJ2-5; 12 bases are shared with TRBD2. Losses at the gene ends were 4 bases for V and 5 bases for J; bases not matched to a gene: 11. Germline CDR1 and CDR2: LGHDT and YNNKEL (reference sequence). The CDR3 covers 17 residues. CDR3 protein: CASSRGLAGKRGETQYF. In DNA, the CDR3 is TGTGCCAGCAGCCGCGGACTAGCGGGAAAACGCGGGGAGACCCAGTACTTC.

This clonotype was found a few times. V gene TRBV29-1 combines with J gene TRBJ2-2; D is perhaps TRBD1 or TRBD2 (6 bases each). Trimming took 7 bases from V and 4 from J, leaving 13 bases between them. Germline CDR1 reads SQVTM; CDR2 reads ANQGSEA. The CDR3 contains 13 residues. CDR3 residues: CSGGGPPTGELFF. The CDR3 bases are TGCAGCGGTGGGGGGCCCCCCACCGGGGAGCTGTTTTTT.

The CDR3 sequence is CASRGTGVHQPQHF. CDR3 DNA sequence: TGTGCCAGCAGGGGGACAGGGGTCCATCAGCCCCAGCATTTT. The V and J genes are TRBV6-1 and TRBJ1-5, with TRBD1 matching 10 bases. Germline V gene sequence: CDR1 MNHNS, CDR2 SASEGT. The CDR3 is 14 residues long. The J segment lost 5 bases and the V segment lost 6 bases, leaving 4 bases of the junction unmatched.

A few counts support this clonotype. This chain uses TRBV29-1 with TRBJ2-5; D unresolved. Germline V lookup: CDR1 SQVTM, CDR2 ANQGSEA. This CDR3 is built from 12 residues. Trimming stripped 3 bases from V and 2 bases from J, with 7 bases between. The CDR3: CSVDLAQETQYF. In nucleotides, the CDR3 is TGCAGCGTTGACTTGGCACAAGAGACCCAGTACTTC.

This clonotype was observed at least ten times. V and J are TRBV29-1 and TRBJ2-1, with TRBD2 matching 12 bases. From germline, CDR1 is SQVTM and CDR2 ANQGSEA. This CDR3 comprises 17 residues. With V trimmed by 4 bases and J by 3 bases, 10 bases remained unmatched. The CDR3 here is CSVGTSGAWVVYNEQFF. CDR3 DNA: TGCAGCGTTGGGACTAGCGGGGCATGGGTCGTCTACAATGAGCAGTTCTTC.